Detailed here is one T cell receptor (beta chain). What it recognizes is unknown. This record belongs to a study of cytomegalovirus exposure and HLA in healthy donors. The study, taken as a whole, reports: CMV serostatus was the sole immune exposure data available. Relative to equally common others, HLA-associated TCR beta chains showed greater clonal expansion in a later analysis.

13 Jbeta primers and 60 Vbeta primers were used for the PCR. This table comes from immunoSEQ multiplex PCR, and its TCRdb copy is limited to in-frame clones, with some not included. The sample carries roughly 130,000 clones, around 70% recorded once. The V gene's germline CDR1 is GTSNPN and CDR2 SVGIG (reference sequence). The CDR3 has 16 residues. The material sequenced was PBMCs. The origin of this receptor is a man aged 30 to 45 in good health and CMV-seropositive. The rearrangement links TRBV30 to TRBJ2-5; TRBD1 aligns across 7 bases. The DNA matches TRBJ2-7 better at its end, which makes the J call doubtful. The CDR3 sequence: CAWRKEGASTSYEQYF. CDR3 DNA sequence: TGTGCCTGGAGGAAAGAGGGGGCCTCTACCTCCTACGAGCAGTACTTC.